These 5 T cell receptor beta chains were all obtained from the same sample, sequenced in a study of CD8+ T cells in alopecia areata. Treatment meaning: oral pan-JAK inhibitor, 5-10 mg twice daily. Following RNA extraction, reverse transcription yielded cDNA that acted as the sequencing template. Assay: immunoSEQ multiplex PCR; the TCRdb copy retains only in-frame clones and omits some. Of roughly 200,000 clones detected, around 43% appear once; the ten largest clones hold over 2.5%. The sequences come from CD4+ T cells sorted from blood, collected between weeks 36 and 40, from a patient treated with tofacitinib. The receptors here all came from a human donor with alopecia areata.

The chain employs TRBV11-2 and TRBJ1-5; possible D gene TRBD1, 6 bases. This CDR3 is 13 amino acids long. Trimming pared 0 bases from V and 6 bases from J, leaving 6 bases between. Germline V lookup: CDR1 SGHAT, CDR2 FQNNGV. CDR3 region: CASSLDRGQPQHF. CDR3 in DNA: TGTGCCAGCAGCTTAGACAGGGGTCAGCCCCAGCATTTT.

The table lists this clone with a count of one. The V call is TRBV28, the J call TRBJ2-7; TRBD2 matches 9 bases. Germline lookup yields CDR1 MDHEN and CDR2 SYDVKM. Trimming cost V 1 base and J 9 bases; bases outside gene matches: 4. The CDR3 contains 13 residues. CDR3 sequence reads: CASSLLGREGQYF. The DNA for the CDR3 is TGTGCCAGCAGTTTATTGGGGCGGGAGGGGCAGTACTTC.

This chain connects TRBV9 to TRBJ2-3, with TRBD2 matching 8 bases. The J segment lost 0 bases and the V segment lost 4 bases, leaving 4 bases of the junction unmatched. Germline CDR1 SGDLS, CDR2 YYNGEE. The CDR3 has 15 residues. The DNA for the CDR3 is TGTGCCAGCAGCCCCGGGACTAGAAGCACAGATACGCAGTATTTT. The encoded protein is CASSPGTRSTDTQYF. Based on the CDR3 plus reference TRBV9 and TRBJ2-3, the full variable domain is DSGVTQTPKHLITATGQRVTLRCSPRSGDLSVYWYQQSLDQGLQFLIQYYNGEERAKGNILERFSAQQFPDLHSELNLSSLELGDSALYFCASSPGTRSTDTQYFGPGTRLTVL.

This sequence joins TRBV11-2 and TRBJ2-3; D unresolved. The CDR3 runs to 13 residues. Germline loops: CDR1 SGHAT, CDR2 FQNNGV. Trimming pared 5 bases from V and 5 bases from J, leaving 11 bases between. The CDR3 region is CASSLQPQDTQYF. As DNA, the CDR3 is TGTGCCAGCAGCCTGCAACCGCAAGATACGCAGTATTTT.

The chain is built from TRBV27 and TRBJ2-6, with 12 bases matching TRBD2. The CDR3 extends over 19 amino acids. With V trimmed by 3 bases and J by 0 bases, 6 bases remained unmatched. CDR1 and CDR2 (germline): MNHEY, SMNVEV (reference sequence). This chain's CDR3 is CASSLGGLAGVSGANVLTF. Here the CDR3 DNA reads TGTGCCAGCAGTTTGGGGGGACTAGCGGGCGTCTCTGGGGCCAACGTCCTGACTTTC. The full variable domain, its missing parts supplied by reference TRBV27 and TRBJ2-6, is EAQVTQNPRYLITVTGKKLTVTCSQNMNHEYMSWYRQDPGLGLRQIYYSMNVEVTDKGDVPEGYKVSRKEKRNFPLILESPSPNQTSLYFCASSLGGLAGVSGANVLTFGAGSRLTVL.